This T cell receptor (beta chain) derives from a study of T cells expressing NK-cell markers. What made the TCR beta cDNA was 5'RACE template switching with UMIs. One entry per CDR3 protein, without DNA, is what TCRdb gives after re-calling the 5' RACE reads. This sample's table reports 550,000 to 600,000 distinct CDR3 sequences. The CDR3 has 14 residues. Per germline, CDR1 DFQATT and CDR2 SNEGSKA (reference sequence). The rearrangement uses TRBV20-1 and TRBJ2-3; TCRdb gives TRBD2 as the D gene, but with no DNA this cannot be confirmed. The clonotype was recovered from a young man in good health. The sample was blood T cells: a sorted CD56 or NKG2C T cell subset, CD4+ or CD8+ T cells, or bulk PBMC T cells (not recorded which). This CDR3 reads CSANRDSGTDTQYF.